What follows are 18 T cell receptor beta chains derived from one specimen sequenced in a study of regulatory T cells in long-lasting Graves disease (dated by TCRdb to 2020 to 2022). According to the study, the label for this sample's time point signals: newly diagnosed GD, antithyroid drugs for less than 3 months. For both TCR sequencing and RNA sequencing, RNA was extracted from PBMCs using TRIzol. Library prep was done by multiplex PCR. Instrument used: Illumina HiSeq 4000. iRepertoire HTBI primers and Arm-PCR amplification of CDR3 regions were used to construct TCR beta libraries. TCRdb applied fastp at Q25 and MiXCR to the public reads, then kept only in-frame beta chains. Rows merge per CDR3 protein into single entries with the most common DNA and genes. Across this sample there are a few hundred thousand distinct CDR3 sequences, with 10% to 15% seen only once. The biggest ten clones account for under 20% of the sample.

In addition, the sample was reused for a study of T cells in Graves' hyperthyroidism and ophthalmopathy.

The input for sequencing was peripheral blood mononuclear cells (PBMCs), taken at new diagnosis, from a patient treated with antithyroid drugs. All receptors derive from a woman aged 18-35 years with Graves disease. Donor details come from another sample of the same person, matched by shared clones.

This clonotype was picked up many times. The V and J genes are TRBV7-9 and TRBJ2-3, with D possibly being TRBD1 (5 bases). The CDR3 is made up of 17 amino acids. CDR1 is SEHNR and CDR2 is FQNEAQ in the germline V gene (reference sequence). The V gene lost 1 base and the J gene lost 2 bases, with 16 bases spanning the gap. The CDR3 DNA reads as TGTGCCAGCAGCTTAGGCCCCGGCGTCAGGGACACAGATACGCAGTATTTT. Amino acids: CASSLGPGVRDTDTQYF. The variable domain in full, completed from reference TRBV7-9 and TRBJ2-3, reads DTGVSQNPRHKITKRGQNVTFRCDPISEHNRLYWYRQTLGQGPEFLTYFQNEAQLEKSRLLSDRFSAERPKGSFSTLEIQRTEQGDSAMYLCASSLGPGVRDTDTQYFGPGTRLTVL.

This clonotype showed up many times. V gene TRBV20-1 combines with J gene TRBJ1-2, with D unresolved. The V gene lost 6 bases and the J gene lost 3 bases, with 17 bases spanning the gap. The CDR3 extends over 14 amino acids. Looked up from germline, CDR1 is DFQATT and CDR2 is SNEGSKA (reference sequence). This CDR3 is CSADAAGTHYGYTF. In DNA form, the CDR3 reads TGCAGTGCCGACGCGGCCGGTACCCACTATGGCTACACCTTC.

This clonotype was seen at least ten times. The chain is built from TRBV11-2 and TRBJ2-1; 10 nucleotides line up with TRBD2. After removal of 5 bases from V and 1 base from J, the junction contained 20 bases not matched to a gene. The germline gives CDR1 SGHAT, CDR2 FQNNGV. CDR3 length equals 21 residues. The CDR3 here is CASSPSFWGSGRPLSYNEQFF. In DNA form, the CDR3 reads TGTGCCAGCAGCCCATCCTTTTGGGGTAGCGGGAGGCCTCTGTCCTACAATGAGCAGTTCTTC.

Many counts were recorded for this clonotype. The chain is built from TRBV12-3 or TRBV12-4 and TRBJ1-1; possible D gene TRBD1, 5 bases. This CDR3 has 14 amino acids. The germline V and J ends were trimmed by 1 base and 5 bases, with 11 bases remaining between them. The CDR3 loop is CASSLGGGVTEAFF. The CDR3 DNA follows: TGTGCCAGCAGTTTAGGGGGGGGGGTGACTGAAGCTTTCTTT.

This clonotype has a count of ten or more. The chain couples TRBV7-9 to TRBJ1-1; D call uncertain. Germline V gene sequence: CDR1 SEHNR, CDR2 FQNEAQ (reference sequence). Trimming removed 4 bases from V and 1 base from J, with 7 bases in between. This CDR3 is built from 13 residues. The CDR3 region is CASSSGPNTEAFF. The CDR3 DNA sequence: TGTGCCAGCAGCTCCGGGCCGAACACTGAAGCTTTCTTT.

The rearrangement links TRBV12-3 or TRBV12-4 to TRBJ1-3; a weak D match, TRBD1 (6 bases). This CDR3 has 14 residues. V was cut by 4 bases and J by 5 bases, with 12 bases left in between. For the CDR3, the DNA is TGTGCCAGCAGTTCTTACAGGGATAGAAACACCATATATTTT. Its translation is CASSSYRDRNTIYF.

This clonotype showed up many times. CDR3 sequence: CATSLSRTGQETQYF. The CDR3 bases are TGTGCCACCAGCCTTTCCCGGACAGGTCAGGAGACCCAGTACTTC. The chain is built from TRBV15 and TRBJ2-5; 7 bases line up with TRBD1. CDR3 length: 15 amino acids. Germline assignment: CDR1 LNHNV and CDR2 YYDKDF (reference sequence). V lost 5 bases, J lost 5 bases, and 11 bases stayed unmatched.

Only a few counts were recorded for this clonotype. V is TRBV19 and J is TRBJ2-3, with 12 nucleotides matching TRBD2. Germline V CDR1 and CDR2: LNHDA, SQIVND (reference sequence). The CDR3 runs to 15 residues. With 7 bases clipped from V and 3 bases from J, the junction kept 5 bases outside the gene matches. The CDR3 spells CASTGLAGGTDTQYF. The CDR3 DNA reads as TGTGCCAGTACCGGGCTAGCGGGGGGGACAGATACGCAGTATTTT.

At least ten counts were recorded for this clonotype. CDR3 in DNA: TGTGCCAGCAGCTTAACGGGGGACAGGTTGAACACTGAAGCTTTCTTT. Translating gives CASSLTGDRLNTEAFF. V is TRBV7-3 and J is TRBJ1-1, with 8 bases aligning to TRBD1. V was clipped by 0 bases and J by 0 bases; unmatched bases: 3. This CDR3 is built from 16 residues. Germline CDR1 and CDR2: SGHTA and FQGTGA.

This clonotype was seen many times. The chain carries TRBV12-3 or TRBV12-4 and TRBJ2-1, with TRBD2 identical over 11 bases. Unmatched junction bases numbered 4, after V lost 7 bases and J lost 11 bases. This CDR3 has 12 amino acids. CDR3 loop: CASTSSGGQQFF. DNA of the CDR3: TGTGCCAGCACCTCTAGCGGGGGGCAGCAGTTCTTC.

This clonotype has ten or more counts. The CDR3 coding sequence is TGCAGCGTTGCCCCGAACACCGGGGAGCTGTTTTTT. This codes for CSVAPNTGELFF. V gene TRBV29-1 combines with J gene TRBJ2-2, with unresolved D. V lost 4 bases, J lost 0 bases, and 3 bases lay in between. Germline V lookup: CDR1 SQVTM, CDR2 ANQGSEA. The CDR3 loop spans 12 amino acids.

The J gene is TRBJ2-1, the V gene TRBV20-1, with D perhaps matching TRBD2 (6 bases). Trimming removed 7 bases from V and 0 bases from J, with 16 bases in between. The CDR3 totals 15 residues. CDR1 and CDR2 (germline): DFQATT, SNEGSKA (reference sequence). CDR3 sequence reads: CSGVSVADSYNEQFF. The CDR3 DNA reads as TGCAGTGGAGTAAGCGTAGCGGACTCCTACAATGAGCAGTTCTTC.

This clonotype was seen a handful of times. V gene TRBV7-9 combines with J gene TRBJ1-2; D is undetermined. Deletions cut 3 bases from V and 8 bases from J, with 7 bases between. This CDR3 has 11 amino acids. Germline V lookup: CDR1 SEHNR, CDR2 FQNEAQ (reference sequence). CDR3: CASSFIGGYTF. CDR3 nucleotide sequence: TGTGCCAGCAGCTTTATCGGGGGCTACACCTTC. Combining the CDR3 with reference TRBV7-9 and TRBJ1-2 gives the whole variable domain DTGVSQNPRHKITKRGQNVTFRCDPISEHNRLYWYRQTLGQGPEFLTYFQNEAQLEKSRLLSDRFSAERPKGSFSTLEIQRTEQGDSAMYLCASSFIGGYTFGSGTRLTVV.

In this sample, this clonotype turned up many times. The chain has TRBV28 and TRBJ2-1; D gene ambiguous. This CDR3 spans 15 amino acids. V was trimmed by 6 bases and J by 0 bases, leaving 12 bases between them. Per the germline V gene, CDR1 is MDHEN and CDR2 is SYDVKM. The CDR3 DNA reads TGTGCCAGCAGCTCAACAGAAATCTCCTACAATGAGCAGTTCTTC. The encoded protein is CASSSTEISYNEQFF.

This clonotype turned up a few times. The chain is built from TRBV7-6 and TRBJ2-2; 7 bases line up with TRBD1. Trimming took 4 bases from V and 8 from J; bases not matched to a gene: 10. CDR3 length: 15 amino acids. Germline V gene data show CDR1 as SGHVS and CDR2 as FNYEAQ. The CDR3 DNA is TGTGCCAGCAGCTCCAAGGGGGACAGAACGGGGGAGCTGTTTTTT. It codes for CASSSKGDRTGELFF.

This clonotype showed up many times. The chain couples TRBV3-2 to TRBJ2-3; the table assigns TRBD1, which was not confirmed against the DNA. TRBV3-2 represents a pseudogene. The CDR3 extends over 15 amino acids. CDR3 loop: CASSQDRDRTDTQYF. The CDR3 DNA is TGTGCCAGCAGCCAAGATCGGGACCGCACAGATACGCAGTATTTT.

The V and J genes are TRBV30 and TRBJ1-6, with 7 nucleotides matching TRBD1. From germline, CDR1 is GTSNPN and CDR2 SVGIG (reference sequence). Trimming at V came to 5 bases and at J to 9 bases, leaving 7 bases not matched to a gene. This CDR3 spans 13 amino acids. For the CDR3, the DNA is TGTGCCTGGCAGACAGGGATAAGTTCACCCCTCCACTTT. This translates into CAWQTGISSPLHF.

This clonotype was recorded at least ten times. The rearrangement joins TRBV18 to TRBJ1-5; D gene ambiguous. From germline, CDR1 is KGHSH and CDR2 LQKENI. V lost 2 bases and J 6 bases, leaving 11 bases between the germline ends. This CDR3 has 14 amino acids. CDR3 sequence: CASSPEHDRQPQHF. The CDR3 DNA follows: TGTGCCAGCTCACCAGAACATGATCGTCAGCCCCAGCATTTT.